This note documents a single T cell receptor (beta chain) sequence. Method: immunoSEQ multiplex PCR; TCRdb's copy keeps in-frame clones and lacks some. The data show 55,000 to 70,000 clones, with 85% to 90% seen just once and roughly 2.8% held by the top ten. This specimen belongs to a study of PD-L1 blockade in urothelial cancer. Study-level information: Patients, treated from about 2014 onward, received atezolizumab 1,200 mg intravenously every 3 weeks.

CDR1 and CDR2 from the germline V gene are MNHNS and SASEGT. The CDR3 runs to 15 residues. With 4 bases removed from V and 0 bases from J, the gap between germline ends came to 10 bases. The sequence was obtained from a man aged 50 to 59 with urothelial cancer. The material was PBMCs, obtained around atezolizumab (anti-PD-L1) treatment. The chain uses TRBV6-1 and TRBJ1-5; D might be TRBD1 (6 bases). CDR3 sequence: CASSVVTGSNQPQHF. The CDR3 DNA follows: TGTGCCAGCAGTGTTGTGACAGGTAGCAATCAGCCCCAGCATTTT.